This entry lists 27 T cell receptor beta chains sequenced from one sample in a study of T cells in women clearing cervical HPV infection. Measured with immunoSEQ multiplex PCR; TCRdb has only the in-frame clones, and not every one. The listing contains about 14,000 clones. The sequencing sample was made of blood buffy coat. Every receptor here comes from a woman aged 18 to 75 with a cervical HPV16 infection that either progressed to CIN3+ or cleared (not recorded which).

Note on this clone: The CDR3 end lies 3 residues beyond the end of the read and is filled in from the germline J gene. The chain carries TRBV7-2 and TRBJ1-2, with TRBD1 matching 7 bases. Germline-derived CDR1 and CDR2 are SGHTA and FQGNSA. CDR3 length: 12 residues. The CDR3 DNA, read in part, is TGTGCCAGCAGCCAGGACAGGTACGAC. Its protein product is CASSQDRYD. The CDR3 as a whole reads CASSQDRYDYTF.

In the case of this clone: The CDR3 end lies 3 residues beyond the end of the read and is filled in from the germline J gene. The V call is TRBV11-3, the J call TRBJ2-5, with D unresolved. V lost 5 bases and J lost 5, with 12 bases in between. CDR1 and CDR2 from the germline V gene are SGHNT and YENEEA. This CDR3 comprises 13 residues. CDR3 sequence: CASSTPVRETQYF. The DNA read from the CDR3 is TGTGCCAGCAGCACCCCCGTCCGGGAGACC.

Note on this clone: The CDR3 extends 3 residues past the end of the read, so its final part is completed from the germline J gene. This chain links TRBV12-5 with TRBJ2-5; no reliable D call. The CDR3 has 12 amino acids. CDR1 and CDR2 (germline): LGHNT, FRNRAP. Incomplete CDR3 DNA: TGTGCTAGTGGTCCCGGCACAGATACC. Residues: CASGPGTDT. The entire CDR3 protein reads CASGPGTDTQYF. The entire variable domain, with the rest obtained from reference TRBV12-5 and TRBJ2-5, is as follows: DARVTQTPRHKVTEMGQEVTMRCQPILGHNTVFWYRQTMMQGLELLAYFRNRAPLDDSGMPKDRFSAEMPDATLATLKIQPSEPRDSAVYFCASGPGTDTQYFGPGTRLLVL.

CDR3 DNA (partial): TGTGCCAGTAGCTTATCAGGACAGGCCCTTTACAATGAG. Protein: CASSLSGQALYNE. The whole CDR3 reads CASSLSGQALYNEQFF. This chain links TRBV19 with TRBJ2-1; TRBD1 agrees at 7 bases. The read gets to within 3 residues of the CDR3 end, and the germline J gene fills in the rest. CDR1 and CDR2 (germline): LNHDA, SQIVND (reference sequence). This CDR3 contains 16 residues. V lost 6 bases, J lost 4 bases, and 12 bases stayed unmatched.

The sequenced CDR3 bases are TGTGCCAGCAGCCCCGGGACAGCCCTCTCCTACGAG. This gives the protein CASSPGTALSYE. Given in full, the CDR3 is CASSPGTALSYEQYF. The chain is built from TRBV7-2 and TRBJ2-7, with 7 bases that match TRBD1. The CDR3 end falls 3 residues outside the read, so it is completed with the germline J gene. V was clipped by 5 bases and J by 0 bases; unmatched bases: 7. This CDR3 has 15 residues. CDR1 is SGHTA and CDR2 is FQGNSA in the germline V gene.

By frequency, this clone is medium-sized (0.01 to 0.1%). Coverage ceases 3 residues before the CDR3 finishes, and the germline J gene fills in the end. The rearrangement uses TRBV29-1 and TRBJ1-2; 9 bases map to TRBD1. The CDR3 consists of 14 residues. V lost 8 bases, J lost 4 bases, and 11 bases stayed unmatched. Germline CDR1 and CDR2: SQVTM and ANQGSEA. CDR3 DNA, as far as it was read: TGCAGCACAAGTACAGGGGGCGCAGGCTATGGC. Translated: CSTSTGGAGYG. The entire CDR3 sequence reads CSTSTGGAGYGYTF.

A note on this clone: One end of the junction fails to match germline, which may point to a read error. The CDR3 is cut off 3 residues early in the read; its end comes from the germline J gene. This sample includes further DNA sequences coding for the same CDR3. The chain employs TRBV10-1 and TRBJ2-7, with 7 positions matching TRBD1. Germline V gives CDR1 WNHNN, CDR2 SYGVQD (reference sequence). This CDR3 region has 20 residues. The CDR3 bases that were read are TGCGCCAGTAGTGGGAAAAAAGGGACAGCCACTGACGATGGTCACTACGAG. Protein: CASSGKKGTATDDGHYE. The entire CDR3 reads CASSGKKGTATDDGHYEQYF.

To note about this clone: With the read ending 3 residues before the CDR3 end, the germline J gene is used to fill in that end. V gene TRBV28 combines with J gene TRBJ1-2; no clear D. Germline V gene data show CDR1 as MDHEN and CDR2 as SYDVKM. With 6 bases removed from V and 0 bases from J, the gap between germline ends came to 8 bases. The CDR3 sequence is 13 residues long. The covered CDR3 bases are TGTGCCAGCAGAGTTCAGGCTAACTATGGC. Its protein is CASRVQANYG. The CDR3, in full, reads CASRVQANYGYTF.

The DNA read from the CDR3 is TGTGCCAGCACCGCGCCCGGACAGGGTGACGAG. It yields the protein CASTAPGQGDE. The CDR3 in its entirety is CASTAPGQGDEQYF. The chain couples TRBV28 to TRBJ2-7; 8 bases are shared with TRBD1. The read is 3 residues too short to cover the CDR3 end, so that end is filled in from the germline J gene. The CDR3 is made up of 14 amino acids. CDR1 and CDR2 from the germline V gene are MDHEN and SYDVKM. V lost 7 bases, J lost 5 bases, and 10 bases stayed unmatched.

In the case of this clone: The read gets to within 3 residues of the CDR3 end, and the germline J gene fills in the rest. The chain links TRBV7-2 to TRBJ2-5, with TRBD2 identical over 8 bases. Germline assignment: CDR1 SGHTA and CDR2 FQGNSA. J was trimmed by 4 bases and V by 5 bases; bases with no gene match: 9. The CDR3 length is 15 residues. The CDR3 protein is CASSGIAGWGETQYF. CDR3 bases read: TGTGCCAGCAGCGGCATAGCGGGGTGGGGAGAGACC.

As concerns this clone: The CDR3 end falls 3 residues outside the read, so it is completed with the germline J gene. This chain connects TRBV19 to TRBJ2-7, with TRBD2 identical over 10 bases. V shed 4 bases, J shed 2 bases, and the junction held 5 bases outside the gene matches. This CDR3 has 15 amino acids. CDR1 is LNHDA, CDR2 SQIVND, per germline (reference sequence). The CDR3 DNA, read in part, is TGTGCCAGTAGTACCACTAGCGGGGCCACCTACGAG. It is translated as CASSTTSGATYE. The complete CDR3 sequence is CASSTTSGATYEQYF.

As for this clone: The CDR3 end lies 3 residues beyond the end of the read and is filled in from the germline J gene. The chain uses TRBV11-3 and TRBJ2-3, with D unresolved. The CDR3 consists of 15 residues. V lost 5 bases and J lost 2, with 14 bases in between. Germline CDR1 SGHNT, CDR2 YENEEA. CDR3 protein: CASSPSLGSTDTQYF. The part of the CDR3 DNA that was read is TGTGCCAGCAGCCCGTCTCTTGGCTCCACAGATACG.

The CDR3 region is CASSIVPLGQYF. CDR3 DNA, as far as it was read: TGTGCCAGTAGTATAGTCCCCCTCGGT. The V gene is TRBV19, the J gene TRBJ2-4; D is undetermined. The missing CDR3 end, 3 residues past where the read stops, is filled in from the germline J gene. The CDR3 loop spans 12 amino acids. CDR1 LNHDA and CDR2 SQIVND come from the germline V gene (reference sequence).

On this clone: The CDR3 end is not reached by the read, which stops 3 residues before it; the germline J gene fills it in. The V gene is TRBV29-1, the J gene TRBJ2-2; TRBD1 matches 11 bases. Trimming at V came to 6 bases and at J to 4 bases, leaving 7 bases not matched to a gene. The V gene's germline CDR1 is SQVTM and CDR2 ANQGSEA. The CDR3 covers 15 residues. The CDR3 bases that were read are TGCAGCGTGGGACCTGGACAGGGGGCCACCGGGGAG. This gives the protein CSVGPGQGATGE. The full CDR3 protein reads CSVGPGQGATGELFF.

This CDR3 reads CSASRDWNYNEQFF. The CDR3 DNA, read in part, is TGCAGTGCTAGCCGGGACTGGAACTACAATGAG. The chain uses TRBV20-1 and TRBJ2-1, with TRBD2 as a possible D gene (6 bases). Coverage ceases 3 residues before the CDR3 finishes, and the germline J gene fills in the end. With 3 bases removed from V and 3 bases from J, the gap between germline ends came to 12 bases. The CDR3 covers 14 residues. Germline assignment: CDR1 DFQATT and CDR2 SNEGSKA (reference sequence).

This CDR3 is CASSLAGLANRVYDYTF. The CDR3 DNA, read in part, is TGTGCCAGCAGCTTAGCAGGACTAGCGAACCGAGTTTACGAC. V usage is TRBV7-2 and J usage is TRBJ1-2; D is ambiguous. The read falls 3 residues short of the CDR3 end, and the missing part is taken from the germline J gene. The CDR3 contains 17 residues. CDR1 and CDR2 (germline): SGHTA, FQGNSA.

A note on this clone: The junction departs from the called germline gene at one end, perhaps through a read error. The read finishes 3 residues shy of the CDR3 end, and the germline J gene is used to complete it. The gene calls are TRBV20-1 and TRBJ1-1; D uncertain. CDR3 size: 12 residues. Per the germline V gene, CDR1 is DFQATT and CDR2 is SNEGSKA (reference sequence). The covered CDR3 bases are TGCAGTGCTAGCCGGGGTAACACTGGA. This sequence encodes CSASRGNTG. In full, the CDR3 reads CSASRGNTGAFF.

With regard to this clone: The sequenced fragment ends 3 residues before the CDR3 boundary, so the rest is inferred from the germline J gene. The rearrangement uses TRBV6-2 or TRBV6-3 and TRBJ1-1, with D hard to call. Per germline, CDR1 MNHEY and CDR2 SVGEGT. This CDR3 is built from 11 residues. Trimming pared 7 bases from V and 3 bases from J, leaving 6 bases between. The CDR3 bases that were read are TGTGCCAGCACCCTCGACACTGAA. This gives the protein CASTLDTE. In full, the CDR3 reads CASTLDTEAFF.

In the case of this clone: Read data end 3 residues before the CDR3 end; the end is taken from the germline J gene. The gene calls are TRBV2 and TRBJ2-2; 10 bases agree with TRBD1. Germline lookup yields CDR1 SNHLY and CDR2 FYNNEI. The CDR3 consists of 14 residues. CDR3 DNA (partial): TGTGCCAGCAGGCCGGACAGGGGGGATGAAAAG. Encoded protein: CASRPDRGDEK. Given in full, the CDR3 is CASRPDRGDEKLFF.

In the case of this clone: The read is 3 residues too short to cover the CDR3 end, so that end is filled in from the germline J gene. The chain links TRBV4-1 to TRBJ2-7; a possible D gene is TRBD2 (6 bases). The ends were cut back, 4 bases at V and 5 bases at J, with 12 bases in the middle. Germline lookup yields CDR1 MGHRA and CDR2 YSYEKL. CDR3 size: 13 residues. The CDR3 loop reads CASSRAEGNEQYF. The CDR3 DNA, read in part, is TGCGCCAGCAGCCGAGCGGAGGGAAACGAG.

For this clone: The read ends 3 residues early relative to the CDR3; the germline J gene fills the gap. The rearrangement uses TRBV7-7 and TRBJ1-4; the D is unclear. The ends were cut back, 1 base at V and 5 bases at J, with 14 bases in the middle. Germline assignment: CDR1 SSHAT and CDR2 FNYEAQ (reference sequence). This CDR3 spans 16 amino acids. The CDR3 reads CASSLGSGSGNEKLFF. Incomplete CDR3 DNA: TGTGCCAGCAGCTTAGGATCTGGTTCGGGGAATGAAAAA.

This CDR3 is CASSPPRHGVSYNEQFF. CDR3 DNA (partial): TGTGCCAGCTCACCACCGCGTCACGGGGTCTCCTACAATGAG. V gene TRBV18 combines with J gene TRBJ2-1, with D possibly TRBD2 on 5 matching bases. The read ends 3 residues before the CDR3 terminus; that terminus is restored from the germline J gene. Trimming removed 0 bases at V and 0 bases at J, with 12 bases between. CDR3 length equals 17 residues. CDR1 KGHSH and CDR2 LQKENI come from the germline V gene.

With regard to this clone: Coverage ceases 3 residues before the CDR3 finishes, and the germline J gene fills in the end. This chain connects TRBV7-3 to TRBJ2-2; possibly TRBD1 for D (6 bases). Per the germline V gene, CDR1 is SGHTA and CDR2 is FQGTGA. Trimming took off 7 bases at V and 2 bases at J, with 8 bases between the two ends. This CDR3 contains 13 residues. The covered CDR3 bases are TGTGCCAGCATGGGACATAACACCGGGGAG. Its translation: CASMGHNTGE. The full CDR3 is CASMGHNTGELFF.

In the case of this clone: The CDR3 is cut off 3 residues early in the read; its end comes from the germline J gene. The V and J genes are TRBV20-1 and TRBJ2-7, with 7 nucleotides matching TRBD2. Germline loops: CDR1 DFQATT, CDR2 SNEGSKA (reference sequence). This CDR3 contains 14 residues. J lost 2 bases, V lost 0 bases, and 4 bases had no gene match. Incomplete CDR3 DNA: TGCAGTGCTAGAGATCCTAGCGGCACCTACGAG. Its protein is CSARDPSGTYE. The whole CDR3 reads CSARDPSGTYEQYF.

With respect to this clone: The read terminates 3 residues before the CDR3 end, so the remaining end is supplied by the germline J gene. V is TRBV5-1 and J is TRBJ2-1; D call uncertain. The CDR3 has 17 amino acids. Germline V lookup: CDR1 SGHRS, CDR2 YFSETQ. V was cut by 0 bases and J by 0 bases, with 13 bases left in between. The CDR3 is CASSLGGPGSSYNEQFF. CDR3 bases read: TGCGCCAGCAGCTTGGGCGGTCCTGGTAGCTCCTACAATGAG.

Notes on this clone: From the germline J gene comes the end of the CDR3, since the read stops 3 residues before it. The chain carries TRBV6-2 or TRBV6-3 and TRBJ1-4; weak D call: TRBD1 (5 bases). This CDR3 comprises 15 residues. V was shortened by 7 bases and J by 5 bases, with 17 bases between the two germline ends. Germline V gene data show CDR1 as MNHEY and CDR2 as SVGEGT. Partial CDR3 DNA: TGTGCCAGCACCCCCATGGGGCAGGAAAATGAAAAA. Residues: CASTPMGQENEK. The CDR3 in its entirety is CASTPMGQENEKLFF.

A remark on this clone: Read data end 3 residues before the CDR3 end; the end is taken from the germline J gene. This chain joins TRBV7-2 and TRBJ2-1, with 9 nucleotides matching TRBD1. Germline values: CDR1 SGHTA, CDR2 FQGNSA. Trimming at V came to 5 bases and at J to 8 bases, leaving 10 bases not matched to a gene. The CDR3 runs to 15 residues. The CDR3 bases that were read are TGTGCCAGCAGCCCCGGGACAGGGACCGTGGATGAG. It translates to CASSPGTGTVDE. The full CDR3 protein is CASSPGTGTVDEQFF.